This entry lists 25 T cell receptor beta chains sequenced from one sample in a study of T cell responses to AZD1222 COVID-19 vaccine. Using immunoSEQ multiplex PCR, the repertoire was profiled, and TCRdb retains in-frame clones only, with some absent. The sample holds roughly 180,000 clones; about nine tenths are singletons and the top ten take approximately 3%. The sequencing here drew on peripheral blood, taken on day 0 of AZD1222 vaccination. The receptors originated from an adult in good health.

The chain has TRBV6-2 or TRBV6-3 and TRBJ1-1; D call uncertain. The CDR3 loop spans 14 amino acids. V was trimmed by 1 base and J by 3 bases, leaving 9 bases between them. CDR1 and CDR2 (germline): MNHEY, SVGEGT. The CDR3 DNA reads as TGTGCCAGCAGTTACTGGGGTGGGTACACTGAAGCTTTCTTT. Amino acid sequence: CASSYWGGYTEAFF.

Only a few counts were recorded for this clone. V gene TRBV5-1 combines with J gene TRBJ2-2; D gene unclear. V shed 0 bases and J shed 1 base, with 7 bases lying between them. The CDR3 totals 15 residues. CDR1 is SGHRS, CDR2 YFSETQ, per germline. CDR3 residues: CASSLALGNTGELFF. The CDR3 DNA reads TGCGCCAGCAGCTTGGCCCTAGGGAACACCGGGGAGCTGTTTTTT.

The V and J genes are TRBV7-9 and TRBJ2-7; 11 bases align to TRBD1. CDR1 SEHNR and CDR2 FQNEAQ come from the germline V gene (reference sequence). CDR3 length: 15 residues. V lost 1 base and J lost 4; bases outside the gene matches: 3. CDR3 in DNA: TGTGCCAGCAGCTTAGATGGACAGGGGGCTTACGAGCAGTACTTC. Its protein is CASSLDGQGAYEQYF.

This chain joins TRBV9 and TRBJ1-3; D gene unclear. The germline CDR1 and CDR2 sequences are SGDLS and YYNGEE. The CDR3 covers 17 residues. Trimming shortened V by 4 bases and J by 0 bases, and 17 bases separated the two germline ends. The CDR3 reads CASSPLRRQISGNTIYF. Here the CDR3 DNA reads TGTGCCAGCAGCCCTCTCCGGCGCCAAATCTCTGGAAACACCATATATTTT.

The V and J genes are TRBV2 and TRBJ1-6; no clear D. Per the germline V gene, CDR1 is SNHLY and CDR2 is FYNNEI. This CDR3 region has 15 residues. V was cut by 3 bases and J by 3 bases, with 9 bases left in between. CDR3 sequence: CASSDGRNYNSPLHF. DNA for the CDR3: TGTGCCAGCAGTGATGGACGGAACTATAATTCACCCCTCCACTTT.

The rearrangement joins TRBV5-4 to TRBJ2-1, with 8 positions matching TRBD1. The germline V gene has CDR1 SGHNT and CDR2 YYREEE (reference sequence). Unmatched junction bases numbered 11, after V lost 1 base and J lost 8 bases. CDR3 length: 16 residues. The CDR3 sequence: CASSLSLGQDIDEQFF. DNA of the CDR3: TGTGCCAGCAGCTTGTCGTTGGGACAGGATATAGATGAGCAGTTCTTC.

This clone was found once. The chain carries TRBV11-2 and TRBJ1-2; D may be TRBD1 (5 bases). The CDR3 contains 14 residues. Germline lookup yields CDR1 SGHAT and CDR2 FQNNGV. Trimming stripped 6 bases from V and 3 bases from J, with 14 bases between. CDR3 bases: TGTGCCAGCAGATCAACCGGGACCCACTATGGCTACACCTTC. Translated: CASRSTGTHYGYTF. The variable domain in full, with the rest retrieved from reference TRBV11-2 and TRBJ1-2, is EAGVAQSPRYKIIEKRQSVAFWCNPISGHATLYWYQQILGQGPKLLIQFQNNGVVDDSQLPKDRFSAERLKGVDSTLKIQPAKLEDSAVYLCASRSTGTHYGYTFGSGTRLTVV.

The gene calls are TRBV4-3 and TRBJ2-7, with D hard to call. The germline V gene encodes CDR1 LGHNA and CDR2 YSLEER. The CDR3 sequence is 15 residues long. V shed 1 base and J shed 2 bases, with 12 bases lying between them. The CDR3 protein is CASSQGTTVAYEQYF. The CDR3 bases are TGCGCCAGCAGCCAAGGGACGACTGTAGCCTACGAGCAGTACTTC.

The chain carries TRBV19 and TRBJ1-4; 12 bases are a match to TRBD1. The trim removed 5 bases at V and 3 bases at J, leaving 7 bases unmatched. The CDR3 totals 17 residues. CDR1 LNHDA and CDR2 SQIVND come from the germline V gene (reference sequence). CDR3 residues: CASSPGQGARSNEKLFF. CDR3 coding DNA: TGTGCCAGTAGTCCGGGACAGGGGGCGCGATCTAATGAAAAACTGTTTTTT.

The chain couples TRBV5-1 to TRBJ2-3; the match to TRBD2 covers 10 bases. J lost 5 bases, V lost 1 base, and 16 bases had no gene match. This CDR3 has 19 residues. CDR1 and CDR2 from the germline V gene are SGHRS and YFSETQ. The DNA for the CDR3 is TGCGCCAGCAGCTTGTCCCCTCGGAGAGCTAGCGGGGGACAAGATACGCAGTATTTT. Amino acids: CASSLSPRRASGGQDTQYF.

V and J are TRBV9 and TRBJ2-5, with 8 positions matching TRBD2. Germline assignment: CDR1 SGDLS and CDR2 YYNGEE. V trimming: 0 bases; J trimming: 5 bases; junction bases outside the gene matches: 9. The CDR3 runs to 16 residues. Written as DNA, the CDR3 is TGTGCCAGCAGCGTAGAATCGGGAGGGTTCGGGGAGACCCAGTACTTC. It encodes CASSVESGGFGETQYF.

This sequence joins TRBV3-1 (or the pseudogene TRBV3-2) and TRBJ2-7; 8 bases align to TRBD1. This CDR3 is built from 15 residues. V trimming: 0 bases; J trimming: 7 bases; junction bases outside the gene matches: 8. CDR1 LGHDT and CDR2 YNNKEL come from the germline V gene (reference sequence). This chain's CDR3 is CASSQDATGVEEQYF. In DNA form, the CDR3 reads TGTGCCAGCAGCCAAGACGCGACAGGGGTGGAAGAGCAGTACTTC.

The chain is built from TRBV7-2 and TRBJ2-2; 11 bases are shared with TRBD2. Germline V lookup: CDR1 SGHTA, CDR2 FQGNSA. The CDR3 runs to 17 residues. V lost 5 bases to trimming and J lost 1 base; unmatched junction nucleotides: 6. Here the CDR3 DNA reads TGTGCCAGCAGCGTTCCTAGCGGGGGGTTGAACACCGGGGAGCTGTTTTTT. Residues: CASSVPSGGLNTGELFF.

On this clone: Relative to the germline gene, one junction end is altered; a read error may explain this. The chain carries TRBV7-7 and TRBJ2-7; TRBD2 might be the D (6 bases). Germline CDR1 is SSHAT and CDR2 is FNYEAQ (reference sequence). The length of the CDR3 is 13 residues. CDR3 region: CASSLAEGYEQYF. In nucleotides, the CDR3 is TGTGCTAGCAGCTTAGCGGAGGGCTACGAGCAGTACTTC.

The CDR3 bases are TGTGCCAGCAGCATAAACCCAGGTTTCTCCTACGAGCAGTACTTC. Its translation: CASSINPGFSYEQYF. The chain couples TRBV2 to TRBJ2-7; no firm D call. Trimming removed 6 bases from V and 0 bases from J, with 15 bases in between. Per germline, CDR1 SNHLY and CDR2 FYNNEI. This CDR3 has 15 amino acids.

The CDR3 region is CASSLGQRGEQFF. Here the CDR3 DNA reads TGTGCCAGCAGCTTAGGACAGCGGGGTGAGCAGTTCTTC. V and J are TRBV11-1 and TRBJ2-1; 7 bases map to TRBD2. J gave up 9 bases and V 1 base, and 3 bases lay outside the gene matches. The CDR3 contains 13 residues. Germline V gene data show CDR1 as SGHAT and CDR2 as FQDESV (reference sequence).

This clone was observed a single time. This chain uses TRBV9 with TRBJ2-3; D possibly matches TRBD1 or TRBD2 (5 bases each). Trimming took off 3 bases at V and 6 bases at J, with 17 bases between the two ends. Germline assignment: CDR1 SGDLS and CDR2 YYNGEE. This CDR3 is 15 amino acids long. The CDR3 nucleotides read TGTGCCAGCAGCGAGCCGGACGGGGCTTCCGATACGCAGTATTTT. This translates into CASSEPDGASDTQYF.

The rearrangement joins TRBV6-5 to TRBJ2-1; maybe TRBD2 (6 bases). Trimming pared 1 base from V and 0 bases from J, leaving 10 bases between. The CDR3 is made up of 16 amino acids. Germline V gene lookup returns CDR1 MNHEY and CDR2 SVGAGI. The CDR3 nucleotides read TGTGCCAGCAGTTACTATGAACTAGCCTCCTACAATGAGCAGTTCTTC. This encodes CASSYYELASYNEQFF.

The chain links TRBV12-2 to TRBJ1-2; the D call in the table, TRBD1, was not verified against the DNA. TRBV12-2 is a pseudogene. The CDR3 is 15 residues long. CDR3 nucleotide sequence: TGTGCAAGTCGCTTAGTCCAGAAAGGGGCCTATGGCTACACCTTC. Translation: CASRLVQKGAYGYTF.

The rearrangement uses TRBV5-6 and TRBJ1-3; 10 bases map to TRBD1. CDR3 length: 18 residues. Germline V gene data show CDR1 as SGHDT and CDR2 as YYEEEE. The V segment lost 3 bases and the J segment 0 bases; nucleotides outside the gene matches: 9. This CDR3 reads CASSWGQGFSDSGNTIYF. CDR3 sequence (DNA): TGTGCCAGCAGCTGGGGACAGGGGTTCTCAGACTCTGGAAACACCATATATTTT. The variable domain in full, completed from reference TRBV5-6 and TRBJ1-3, reads DAGVTQSPTHLIKTRGQQVTLRCSPKSGHDTVSWYQQALGQGPQFIFQYYEEEERQRGNFPDRFSGHQFPNYSSELNVNALLLGDSALYLCASSWGQGFSDSGNTIYFGEGSWLTVV.

This sequence joins TRBV7-2 and TRBJ2-3, with 9 bases lining up with TRBD2. The CDR3 has 17 residues. J was trimmed by 2 bases and V by 6 bases; bases with no gene match: 12. CDR1 SGHTA and CDR2 FQGNSA come from the germline V gene. CDR3 protein: CASRPAGRGGLTDTQYF. Written as DNA, the CDR3 is TGTGCCAGCAGGCCCGCGGGGCGGGGGGGCCTCACAGATACGCAGTATTTT.

CDR3 protein: CASMDRASYGYTF. DNA for the CDR3: TGTGCCAGCATGGACAGGGCAAGCTATGGCTACACCTTC. V and J are TRBV6-5 and TRBJ1-2; 8 bases fit TRBD1. Trimming cost V 7 bases and J 4 bases; bases outside gene matches: 5. CDR3 length: 13 residues. The germline V gene encodes CDR1 MNHEY and CDR2 SVGAGI.

The chain employs TRBV18 and TRBJ1-1; D gene ambiguous. The CDR3 totals 13 residues. The germline V and J ends were trimmed by 8 bases and 4 bases, with 14 bases remaining between them. The V gene's germline CDR1 is KGHSH and CDR2 LQKENI. The CDR3 region is CASLPNYFTEAFF. The DNA for the CDR3 is TGTGCCAGCCTCCCCAATTACTTCACTGAAGCTTTCTTT.

This chain links TRBV7-9 with TRBJ2-7; no definite D call. Germline V gene lookup returns CDR1 SEHNR and CDR2 FQNEAQ (reference sequence). The V end lost 5 bases, the J end lost 1 base, and 12 bases lay between the germline ends. CDR3 length: 14 amino acids. The CDR3 loop is CASSPQGSSYEQYF. The CDR3 DNA sequence: TGTGCCAGCAGCCCCCAAGGGTCTTCCTACGAGCAGTACTTC.

This clone was seen only a few times. The gene calls are TRBV15 and TRBJ1-2; possible D gene TRBD1, 6 bases. The CDR3 extends over 14 amino acids. CDR1 and CDR2 (germline): LNHNV, YYDKDF (reference sequence). The germline V and J ends were trimmed by 6 bases and 0 bases, with 11 bases remaining between them. The CDR3 sequence: CATSGQLANYGYTF. The CDR3 nucleotides read TGTGCCACCAGTGGACAGTTAGCTAACTATGGCTACACCTTC.